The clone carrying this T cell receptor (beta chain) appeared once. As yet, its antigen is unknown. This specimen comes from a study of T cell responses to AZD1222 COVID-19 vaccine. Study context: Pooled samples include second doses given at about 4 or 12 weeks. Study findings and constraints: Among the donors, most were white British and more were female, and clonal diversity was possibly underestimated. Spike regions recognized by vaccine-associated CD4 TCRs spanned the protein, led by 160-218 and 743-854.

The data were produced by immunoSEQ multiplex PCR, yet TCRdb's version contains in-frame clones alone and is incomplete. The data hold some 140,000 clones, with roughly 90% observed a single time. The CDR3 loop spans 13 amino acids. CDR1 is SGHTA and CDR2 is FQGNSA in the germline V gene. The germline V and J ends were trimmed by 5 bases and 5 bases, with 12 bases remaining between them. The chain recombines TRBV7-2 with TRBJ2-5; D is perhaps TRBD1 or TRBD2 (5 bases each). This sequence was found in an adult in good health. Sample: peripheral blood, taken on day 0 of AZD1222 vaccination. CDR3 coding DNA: TGTGCCAGCAGCCCAGGGAGTTGGGAGACCCAGTACTTC. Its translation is CASSPGSWETQYF.